The 25 T cell receptor beta chains below come from one sample, sequenced in a study of blood T cell repertoires in COVID-19. Sequencing was performed with immunoSEQ multiplex PCR; in TCRdb, only in-frame clones are kept and a portion is missing. The sample consists of around 360,000 clones, over 75% of them appearing once. The sample taken for sequencing was PBMCs or T cells enriched from blood (not recorded which). The source is a man in his forties or fifties in a cohort exposed to, infected with or recovered from COVID-19 (not recorded which).

The rearrangement links TRBV6-1 to TRBJ1-1; no definite D call. The CDR3 is 14 residues long. Germline V CDR1 and CDR2: MNHNS, SASEGT. V was pared by 2 bases and J by 5 bases, with 12 bases between. The CDR3 DNA is TGTGCCAGCAGTGAAAATCGTGGAGGGACTGAAGCTTTCTTT. This codes for CASSENRGGTEAFF.

Remarks on this clone: Other DNA sequences of this sample code for an identical CDR3. The CDR3 bases are TGTGCCAGCAGCTTGGGGCGGGACTACGAGCAGTACTTC. This sequence encodes CASSLGRDYEQYF. J is TRBJ2-7 and V is TRBV11-2, with a possible D match to TRBD2 (6 bases). This CDR3 is built from 13 residues. V dropped 3 bases and J dropped 3 bases, with 9 bases sitting between them. The V gene's germline CDR1 is SGHAT and CDR2 FQNNGV.

The rearrangement uses TRBV7-9 and TRBJ1-4; the match to TRBD1 covers 9 bases. V shed 4 bases and J 7 bases; nucleotides not matched to a gene: 4. Per germline, CDR1 SEHNR and CDR2 FQNEAQ (reference sequence). This CDR3 spans 14 amino acids. The CDR3 DNA reads TGTGCCAGCAGCTCCCTACAGGGGGCTGAAAAACTGTTTTTT. This translates into CASSSLQGAEKLFF.

The chain recombines TRBV5-8 with TRBJ1-5, with 10 positions matching TRBD1. The V and J ends lost 5 bases and 7 bases, in that order; junction bases with no gene match: 9. The CDR3 length is 15 residues. The germline gives CDR1 SGHTS, CDR2 YDEGEE. The CDR3 nucleotides are TGTGCCAGCAGTCCCGGGACAGGGGATGTCCAGCCCCAGCATTTT. This codes for CASSPGTGDVQPQHF.

The genes are TRBV6-5 and TRBJ1-6, with TRBD1 identical over 10 bases. The CDR3 extends over 15 amino acids. The J segment lost 7 bases and the V segment lost 7 bases, leaving 7 bases of the junction unmatched. CDR1 and CDR2 (germline): MNHEY, SVGAGI. CDR3 DNA: TGTGCCAGCACTGGCCGGGACAGGGGAAATTCACCCCTCCACTTT. Its translation is CASTGRDRGNSPLHF.

This clone was found a few times. The chain has TRBV4-1 and TRBJ2-4, with 7 bases aligning to TRBD2. Germline values: CDR1 MGHRA, CDR2 YSYEKL. With V trimmed by 4 bases and J by 1 base, 19 bases remained unmatched. The CDR3 spans 20 residues. The CDR3 region has the DNA TGCGCCAGCAGCCGACAGAGACAGATCCGGGACTACCTTGCCAAAAACATTCAGTACTTC. This sequence encodes CASSRQRQIRDYLAKNIQYF.

The J gene is TRBJ2-7, the V gene TRBV30, with TRBD1 identical over 11 bases. Trimming took 2 bases from V and 4 from J; bases not matched to a gene: 13. Germline CDR1 reads GTSNPN; CDR2 reads SVGIG (reference sequence). This CDR3 has 17 residues. The CDR3 is CAWSRKLGQGDQYEQYF. CDR3 DNA sequence: TGTGCCTGGAGTCGTAAATTGGGACAGGGGGATCAGTACGAGCAGTACTTC.

The V gene is TRBV30, the J gene TRBJ1-1; TRBD1 is a possible D gene (5 bases). The CDR3 consists of 13 residues. V lost 2 bases to trimming and J lost 2 bases, with 9 bases between them. CDR1 is GTSNPN, CDR2 SVGIG, per germline (reference sequence). The CDR3 region is CAWSRGLNTEAFF. CDR3 bases: TGTGCCTGGAGTAGGGGCCTCAACACTGAAGCTTTCTTT.

The genes are TRBV7-2 and TRBJ2-3; tentatively, D is TRBD2 (5 bases). Trimming took 5 bases from V and 2 from J, leaving 11 bases between them. This CDR3 contains 14 residues. CDR1 is SGHTA and CDR2 is FQGNSA in the germline V gene. The CDR3 DNA sequence: TGTGCCAGCAGCACCCGGACTGTCACAGATACGCAGTATTTT. Translation gives CASSTRTVTDTQYF. The whole variable domain, remainder taken from reference TRBV7-2 and TRBJ2-3, is GAGVSQSPSNKVTEKGKDVELRCDPISGHTALYWYRQSLGQGLEFLIYFQGNSAPDKSGLPSDRFSAERTGGSVSTLTIQRTQQEDSAVYLCASSTRTVTDTQYFGPGTRLTVL.

V usage is TRBV5-5 and J usage is TRBJ2-3; TRBD2 matches at 7 bases. The V and J ends lost 2 bases and 6 bases, in that order; junction bases with no gene match: 12. CDR1 is SGHKS, CDR2 YYEKEE, per germline (reference sequence). There are 16 residues in the CDR3. The CDR3 sequence is CASSLEASGRQDTQYF. In DNA form, the CDR3 reads TGTGCCAGCAGCTTAGAGGCTAGCGGACGGCAGGATACGCAGTATTTT.

The rearrangement uses TRBV6-5 and TRBJ1-6, with TRBD1 as a possible D gene (6 bases). CDR1 is MNHEY and CDR2 is SVGAGI in the germline V gene. CDR3 size: 14 residues. V was cut by 7 bases and J by 9 bases, with 16 bases left in between. CDR3 sequence reads: CASMAVRGSSPLHF. In DNA, the CDR3 is TGTGCCAGCATGGCTGTCAGGGGTTCTTCACCCCTCCACTTT.

The V gene is TRBV11-3, the J gene TRBJ2-7, with 7 bases lining up with TRBD2. Germline CDR1 SGHNT, CDR2 YENEEA. This CDR3 comprises 15 residues. V trimming: 5 bases; J trimming: 2 bases; junction bases outside the gene matches: 9. The DNA for the CDR3 is TGTGCCAGCAGCCCAGGGAGGGAAGGAACCTACGAGCAGTACTTC. Its protein product is CASSPGREGTYEQYF.

This clone was detected a few times. The chain is built from TRBV12-5 and TRBJ2-7, with TRBD1 matching 8 bases. The CDR3 sequence is 16 residues long. Germline loops: CDR1 LGHNT, CDR2 FRNRAP. The V and J ends lost 1 base and 3 bases, in that order; junction bases with no gene match: 8. The CDR3 region has the DNA TGTGCTAGTGGTTTGGGATCCGGGACAGGCCTCTACGAGCAGTACTTC. This codes for CASGLGSGTGLYEQYF. The variable domain in full, with the rest retrieved from reference TRBV12-5 and TRBJ2-7, is DARVTQTPRHKVTEMGQEVTMRCQPILGHNTVFWYRQTMMQGLELLAYFRNRAPLDDSGMPKDRFSAEMPDATLATLKIQPSEPRDSAVYFCASGLGSGTGLYEQYFGPGTRLTVT.

This clone was counted only a few times. The chain carries TRBV10-3 and TRBJ1-1; D ambiguous. There are 15 residues in the CDR3. Germline V gene data show CDR1 as ENHRY and CDR2 as SYGVKD. The germline V and J ends were trimmed by 9 bases and 0 bases, with 17 bases remaining between them. The CDR3 reads CAISPGPQMNTEAFF. CDR3 bases: TGTGCCATAAGCCCGGGTCCTCAAATGAACACTGAAGCTTTCTTT.

This clone was recorded only once. The chain carries TRBV6-5 and TRBJ2-1, with 9 positions matching TRBD1. This CDR3 region has 15 residues. With V trimmed by 6 bases and J by 3 bases, 6 bases remained unmatched. Germline CDR1 reads MNHEY; CDR2 reads SVGAGI. The CDR3 bases are TGTGCCAGCAGAAGGGGGACAGGGCACTACAATGAGCAGTTCTTC. Residues: CASRRGTGHYNEQFF.

V is TRBV4-1 and J is TRBJ1-2; D perhaps matches TRBD1 (6 bases). V was cut by 0 bases and J by 5 bases, with 13 bases left in between. CDR1 is MGHRA and CDR2 is YSYEKL in the germline V gene. This CDR3 contains 15 residues. The CDR3 region has the DNA TGCGCCAGCAGCCAAGATCCACAGGGAGGGTATGGCTACACCTTC. This sequence encodes CASSQDPQGGYGYTF.

The chain has TRBV5-1 and TRBJ2-7; 8 bases line up with TRBD1. V was pared by 0 bases and J by 4 bases, with 6 bases of the junction left unmatched. The length of the CDR3 is 15 residues. Germline CDR1 SGHRS, CDR2 YFSETQ. CDR3 in amino acids: CASSLGGTGSYEQYF. The DNA for the CDR3 is TGCGCCAGCAGCTTGGGGGGGACAGGATCGTACGAGCAGTACTTC.

V is TRBV9 and J is TRBJ2-3; 10 bases fit TRBD2. The CDR3 sequence is 14 residues long. V lost 4 bases and J lost 3; bases outside the gene matches: 2. Germline CDR1 and CDR2: SGDLS and YYNGEE. The CDR3 nucleotides are TGTGCCAGCAGCATTAGCGGGAGGACAGATACGCAGTATTTT. Translating gives CASSISGRTDTQYF. Full variable domain (outside the CDR3, taken from reference TRBV9 and TRBJ2-3): DSGVTQTPKHLITATGQRVTLRCSPRSGDLSVYWYQQSLDQGLQFLIQYYNGEERAKGNILERFSAQQFPDLHSELNLSSLELGDSALYFCASSISGRTDTQYFGPGTRLTVL.

The genes are TRBV18 and TRBJ2-7; 7 bases map to TRBD1. The CDR3 spans 14 residues. V lost 3 bases, J lost 4 bases, and 6 bases stayed unmatched. Germline-derived CDR1 and CDR2 are KGHSH and LQKENI. The CDR3 loop reads CASSPGTAVYEQYF. For the CDR3, the DNA is TGTGCCAGCTCACCTGGGACAGCGGTATACGAGCAGTACTTC.

V is TRBV2 and J is TRBJ2-7; maybe TRBD1 (5 bases). The germline V gene has CDR1 SNHLY and CDR2 FYNNEI. The CDR3 sequence is 16 residues long. The V and J ends lost 2 bases and 0 bases respectively, with 14 bases between them. The CDR3, as DNA: TGTGCCAGCAGTGAACTTCTTGGCAGGGTCTCCTACGAGCAGTACTTC. Its translation: CASSELLGRVSYEQYF.

The gene calls are TRBV19 and TRBJ1-1; 8 nucleotides agree with TRBD1. The junction had 6 bases not matched to a gene; V was cut back by 2 bases and J by 1 base. The CDR3 runs 16 residues. Per germline, CDR1 LNHDA and CDR2 SQIVND (reference sequence). The CDR3 DNA reads TGTGCCAGTAGTATATGGCAGGGGGCATCGAACACTGAAGCTTTCTTT. It encodes CASSIWQGASNTEAFF. Together with reference TRBV19 and TRBJ1-1, the CDR3 gives the full variable domain: DGGITQSPKYLFRKEGQNVTLSCEQNLNHDAMYWYRQDPGQGLRLIYYSQIVNDFQKGDIAEGYSVSREKKESFPLTVTSAQKNPTAFYLCASSIWQGASNTEAFFGQGTRLTVV.

This sequence joins TRBV3-1 (or the pseudogene TRBV3-2) and TRBJ2-7; D uncertain. The CDR3 extends over 14 amino acids. Trimming took 5 bases from V and 0 from J, leaving 11 bases between them. The germline gives CDR1 LGHDT, CDR2 YNNKEL (reference sequence). In DNA, the CDR3 is TGTGCCAGCAGCTTTGACTCGAGCTCCTACGAGCAGTACTTC. Translated, it gives CASSFDSSSYEQYF.

This chain connects TRBV27 to TRBJ2-7; the D is unclear. Looked up from germline, CDR1 is MNHEY and CDR2 is SMNVEV (reference sequence). The ends were cut back, 3 bases at V and 2 bases at J, with 8 bases in the middle. This CDR3 comprises 13 residues. In DNA, the CDR3 is TGTGCCAGCAGTTTGTTAGTACCCTACGAGCAGTACTTC. Amino acid sequence: CASSLLVPYEQYF.

The chain is built from TRBV19 and TRBJ1-4; D is ambiguous. This CDR3 has 10 amino acids. The V gene's germline CDR1 is LNHDA and CDR2 SQIVND (reference sequence). The V end was cut by 8 bases, the J end by 7 bases, with 5 bases between. The CDR3 reads CASGREKLFF. CDR3 coding DNA: TGTGCCAGTGGCCGTGAAAAACTGTTTTTT.

The chain uses TRBV3-1 (or the pseudogene TRBV3-2) and TRBJ2-1; 10 bases align to TRBD2. J was trimmed by 4 bases and V by 6 bases; bases with no gene match: 6. Germline V CDR1 and CDR2: LGHDT, YNNKEL (reference sequence). This CDR3 comprises 15 residues. The CDR3 here is CASRPSGSPYNEQFF. The CDR3 coding sequence is TGTGCCAGCAGACCTAGCGGGAGTCCATACAATGAGCAGTTCTTC.